This T cell receptor (beta chain) was obtained from a study of cytomegalovirus exposure and HLA in healthy donors. Donors had nominal health at sampling but likely had unrecorded immune exposures. 60 Vbeta and 13 Jbeta primers were used in PCR. The table came from immunoSEQ multiplex PCR; TCRdb's copy has only in-frame clones and leaves some out. The profile shows about 84,000 clones, about 77% of them singletons. The germline V gene has CDR1 SGDLS and CDR2 YYNGEE. The junction had 7 bases not matched to a gene; V was cut back by 4 bases and J by 3 bases. CDR3 length equals 15 residues. This sequence originates from a male donor in good health and CMV-seropositive. Sequenced material: PBMCs. The rearrangement uses TRBV9 and TRBJ2-3; 8 bases are shared with TRBD2. The CDR3 coding sequence is TGTGCCAGCAGCCTCAGCGGGAGCAATACAGATACGCAGTATTTT. Encoded protein: CASSLSGSNTDTQYF.